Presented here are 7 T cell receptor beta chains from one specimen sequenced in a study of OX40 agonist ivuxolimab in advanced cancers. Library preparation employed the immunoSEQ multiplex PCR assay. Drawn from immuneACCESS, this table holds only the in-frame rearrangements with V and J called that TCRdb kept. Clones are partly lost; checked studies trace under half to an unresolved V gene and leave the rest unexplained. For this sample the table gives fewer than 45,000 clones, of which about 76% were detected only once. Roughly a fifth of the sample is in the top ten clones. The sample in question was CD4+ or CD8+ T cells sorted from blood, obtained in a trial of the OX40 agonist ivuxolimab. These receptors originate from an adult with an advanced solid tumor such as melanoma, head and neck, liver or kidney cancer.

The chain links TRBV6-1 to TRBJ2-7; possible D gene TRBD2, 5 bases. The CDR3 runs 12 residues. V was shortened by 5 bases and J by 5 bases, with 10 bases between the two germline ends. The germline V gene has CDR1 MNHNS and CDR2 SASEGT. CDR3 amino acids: CASSSWGDEQYF. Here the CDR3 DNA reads TGTGCCAGCAGTTCGTGGGGAGACGAGCAGTACTTC.

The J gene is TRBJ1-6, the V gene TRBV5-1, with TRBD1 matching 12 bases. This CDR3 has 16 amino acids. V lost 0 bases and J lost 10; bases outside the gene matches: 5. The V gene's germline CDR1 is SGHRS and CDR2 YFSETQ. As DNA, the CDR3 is TGCGCCAGCAGCTTGGAGGGACAGGGGGCACAGTCACCCCTCCACTTT. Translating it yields CASSLEGQGAQSPLHF.

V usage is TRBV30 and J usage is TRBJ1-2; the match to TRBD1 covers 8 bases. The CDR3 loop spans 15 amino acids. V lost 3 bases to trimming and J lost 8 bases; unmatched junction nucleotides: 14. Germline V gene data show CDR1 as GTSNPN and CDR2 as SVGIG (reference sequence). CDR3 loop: CAWRLSDREGTGYTF. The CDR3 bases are TGTGCCTGGAGATTATCGGACAGGGAAGGTACCGGCTACACCTTC.

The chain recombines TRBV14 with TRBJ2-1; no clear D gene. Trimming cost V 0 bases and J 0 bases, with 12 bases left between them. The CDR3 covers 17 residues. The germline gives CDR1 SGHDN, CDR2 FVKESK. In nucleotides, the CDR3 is TGTGCCAGCAGCCAAGAAGGGTGGGCAGTCTCCTACAATGAGCAGTTCTTC. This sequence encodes CASSQEGWAVSYNEQFF.

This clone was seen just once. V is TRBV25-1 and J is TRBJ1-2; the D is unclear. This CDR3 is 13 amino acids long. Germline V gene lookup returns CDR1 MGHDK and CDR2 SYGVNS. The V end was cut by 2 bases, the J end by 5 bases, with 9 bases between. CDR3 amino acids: CASSESGGYGYTF. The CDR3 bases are TGTGCCAGCAGTGAAAGTGGAGGGTATGGCTACACCTTC.

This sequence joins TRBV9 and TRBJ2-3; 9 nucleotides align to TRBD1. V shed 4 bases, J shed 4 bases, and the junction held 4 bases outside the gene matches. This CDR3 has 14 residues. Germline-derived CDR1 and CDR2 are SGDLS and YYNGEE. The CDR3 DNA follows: TGTGCCAGCAGCTTACAGGGGGCTTCAGATACGCAGTATTTT. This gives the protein CASSLQGASDTQYF.

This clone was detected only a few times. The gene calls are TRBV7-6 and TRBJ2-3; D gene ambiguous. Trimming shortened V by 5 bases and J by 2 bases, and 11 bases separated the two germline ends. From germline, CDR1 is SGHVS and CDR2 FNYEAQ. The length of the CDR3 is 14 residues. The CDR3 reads CASSPMGYTDTQYF. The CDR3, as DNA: TGTGCCAGCAGCCCCATGGGGTACACAGATACGCAGTATTTT.